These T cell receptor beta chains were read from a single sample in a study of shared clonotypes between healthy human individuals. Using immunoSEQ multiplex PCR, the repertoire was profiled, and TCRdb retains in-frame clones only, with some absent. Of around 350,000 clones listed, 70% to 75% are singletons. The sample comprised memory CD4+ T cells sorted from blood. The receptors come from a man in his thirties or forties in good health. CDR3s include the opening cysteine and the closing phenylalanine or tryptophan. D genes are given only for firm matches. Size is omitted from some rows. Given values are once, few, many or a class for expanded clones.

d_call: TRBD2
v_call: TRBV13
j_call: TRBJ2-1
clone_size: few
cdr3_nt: TGTGCCAGCAGCCATACTAGCGGGAGGGCTGGTGAGCAGTTCTTC
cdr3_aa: CASSHTSGRAGEQFF

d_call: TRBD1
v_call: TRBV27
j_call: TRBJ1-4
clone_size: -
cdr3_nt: TGTGCCAGCAGTTTAACGCCATGGACAGGGGTAGGCGCCAATGAAAAACTGTTTTTT
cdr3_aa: CASSLTPWTGVGANEKLFF

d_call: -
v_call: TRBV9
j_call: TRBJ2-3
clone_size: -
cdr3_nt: TGTGCCAGCAGCGAGAGAGCCCGGACTGTTGGCTCCACAGATACGCAGTATTTT
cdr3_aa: CASSERARTVGSTDTQYF

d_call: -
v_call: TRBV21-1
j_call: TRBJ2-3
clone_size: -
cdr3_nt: TGTGCCAGCAGCACAAATCCGGGACATCTTAGCGGGAGGGCCAGGACAGATACGCAGTATTTT
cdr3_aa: CASSTNPGHLSGRARTDTQYF

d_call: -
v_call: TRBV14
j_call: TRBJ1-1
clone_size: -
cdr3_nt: TGTGCCAGCAGCCAAATAGGCAGGGGGAACACTGAAGCTTTCTTT
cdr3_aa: CASSQIGRGNTEAFF

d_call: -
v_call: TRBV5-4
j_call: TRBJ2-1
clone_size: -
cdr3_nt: TGTGCCAGCAGCTTGGGGGGCCGGAGCGACTACAATGAGCAGTTCTTC
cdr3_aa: CASSLGGRSDYNEQFF

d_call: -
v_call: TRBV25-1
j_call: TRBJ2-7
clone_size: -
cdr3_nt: TGTGCCAGCAGTGGGGACTTTTGGCGGGATCGAACCTACGAGCAGTACTTC
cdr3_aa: CASSGDFWRDRTYEQYF

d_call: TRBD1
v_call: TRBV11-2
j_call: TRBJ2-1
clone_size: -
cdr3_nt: TGTGCCAGCAGCTCCCCAGGGGGCAATGAGCAGTTCTTC
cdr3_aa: CASSSPGGNEQFF

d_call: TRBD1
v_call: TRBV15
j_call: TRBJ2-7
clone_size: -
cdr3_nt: TGTGCCACCAGCCTAGGGAGACAGGGGGATAACTACGAGCAGTACTTC
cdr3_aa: CATSLGRQGDNYEQYF

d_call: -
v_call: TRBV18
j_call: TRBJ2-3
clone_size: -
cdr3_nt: TGTGCCAGCTCACCACCGTCGGGGGCGGGTACAGATACGCAGTATTTT
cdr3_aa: CASSPPSGAGTDTQYF

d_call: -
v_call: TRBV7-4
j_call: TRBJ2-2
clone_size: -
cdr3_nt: TGTGCCAGCAGCCCACCGAATTCGAAAAACAAATACACCGGGGAGCTGTTTTTT
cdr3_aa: CASSPPNSKNKYTGELFF

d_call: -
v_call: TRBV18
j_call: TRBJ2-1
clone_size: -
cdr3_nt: TGTGCCAGCTCACCATCTTTTAAGGGTGACAATGAGCAGTTCTTC
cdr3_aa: CASSPSFKGDNEQFF

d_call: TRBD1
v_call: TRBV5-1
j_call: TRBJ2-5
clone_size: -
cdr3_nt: TGCGCCAGCAGCCCGACAGGGGGCCCACAAGAGACCCAGTACTTC
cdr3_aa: CASSPTGGPQETQYF